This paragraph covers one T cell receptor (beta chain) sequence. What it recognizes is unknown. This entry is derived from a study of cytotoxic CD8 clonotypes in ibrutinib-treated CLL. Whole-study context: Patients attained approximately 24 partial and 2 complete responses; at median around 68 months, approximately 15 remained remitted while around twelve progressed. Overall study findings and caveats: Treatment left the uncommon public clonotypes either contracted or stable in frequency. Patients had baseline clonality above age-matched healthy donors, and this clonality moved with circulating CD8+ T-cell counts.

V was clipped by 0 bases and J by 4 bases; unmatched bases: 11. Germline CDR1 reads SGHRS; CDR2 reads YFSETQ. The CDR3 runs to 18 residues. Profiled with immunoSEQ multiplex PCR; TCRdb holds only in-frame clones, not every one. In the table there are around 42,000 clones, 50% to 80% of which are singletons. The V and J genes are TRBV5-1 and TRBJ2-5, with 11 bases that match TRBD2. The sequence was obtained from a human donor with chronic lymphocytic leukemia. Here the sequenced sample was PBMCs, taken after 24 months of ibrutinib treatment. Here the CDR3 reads CASSLEGTSGASRETQYF. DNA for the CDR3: TGCGCCAGCAGCTTGGAAGGGACTAGCGGTGCTAGCCGAGAGACCCAGTACTTC.